Below are 20 T cell receptor beta chains sequenced from a single sample in a study of blood T cell repertoires in COVID-19 (dated by TCRdb to the early 2020s). The library was generated by the immunoSEQ multiplex PCR assay. Imported from immuneACCESS, the table was reduced by TCRdb to in-frame sequences with V and J called. These copies leave out some clones; in studies compared against another copy, an unresolved V gene accounts for under half, and the cause of the remainder is not known. This sample has about 100,000 clones in its table, and roughly 90% of those were observed once. Clones ranked in the top ten supply roughly 4.2% of the sample. The sample was peripheral blood. These receptors all stem from a human donor with COVID-19, enrolled during active disease. The donor label of this sample is uncertain.

This chain connects TRBV24-1 to TRBJ2-7; D is unresolved. The CDR3 is 14 amino acids. Germline V gives CDR1 KGHDR, CDR2 SFDVKD. Trimming took 1 base from V and 6 from J, leaving 12 bases between them. CDR3 amino acids: CATSDLEDPLEQYF. Written as DNA, the CDR3 is TGTGCCACCAGTGATTTAGAGGATCCCCTCGAGCAGTACTTC.

The chain uses TRBV29-1 and TRBJ1-2, with TRBD1 identical over 9 bases. Germline assignment: CDR1 SQVTM and CDR2 ANQGSEA. The V segment lost 1 base and the J segment 5 bases; nucleotides outside the gene matches: 11. CDR3 length equals 16 residues. CDR3 in amino acids: CSVEGTGGGNRYGYTF. CDR3 in DNA: TGCAGCGTTGAAGGCACAGGGGGCGGGAATAGGTATGGCTACACCTTC.

As concerns this clone: Relative to the germline gene, one junction end is altered; a read error may explain this. V usage is TRBV12-3 or TRBV12-4 and J usage is TRBJ2-3; TRBD2 matches 13 bases. The CDR3 has 12 amino acids. The CDR3 nucleotides read TGTGCCAGCAGCCTTGGACTAGCGGGAGTCTTTTTT. Encoded protein: CASSLGLAGVFF.

This chain joins TRBV7-9 and TRBJ2-3; D gene ambiguous. This CDR3 is 15 amino acids long. V was clipped by 4 bases and J by 2 bases, with 13 bases between them. Germline CDR1 and CDR2: SEHNR and FQNEAQ (reference sequence). The CDR3 here is CASSSSYGNTDTQYF. The CDR3, as DNA: TGTGCCAGCAGCTCATCCTATGGTAACACAGATACGCAGTATTTT.

The gene calls are TRBV29-1 and TRBJ1-2, with D tentatively TRBD1 (6 bases). The length of the CDR3 is 11 residues. The V and J ends lost 7 bases and 3 bases respectively, with 9 bases between them. The germline V gene encodes CDR1 SQVTM and CDR2 ANQGSEA. CDR3 DNA: TGCAGCGGCAGGGGAGACTATGGCTACACCTTC. Its translation is CSGRGDYGYTF.

The chain has TRBV6-5 and TRBJ1-2; 10 nucleotides match TRBD1. CDR3 size: 14 residues. Trimming took 6 bases from V and 4 from J; bases not matched to a gene: 5. Germline lookup yields CDR1 MNHEY and CDR2 SVGAGI. The CDR3 region has the DNA TGTGCCAGCAGGGAGACAGGGGGCCCCTATGGCTACACCTTC. Translating it yields CASRETGGPYGYTF.

This rearrangement joins TRBV21-1 to TRBJ2-5; the table's D gene call, TRBD2, was not cross checked with the DNA. TRBV21-1 is a known pseudogene. This CDR3 spans 17 amino acids. CDR3 in DNA: TGTGCCAGCAGCAACGATGAACGGGGAGACGGACAAGAGACCCAGTACTTC. Amino acids: CASSNDERGDGQETQYF.

The rearrangement links TRBV6-5 to TRBJ2-2, with D possibly matching TRBD1 (5 bases). The ends were cut back, 5 bases at V and 6 bases at J, with 7 bases in the middle. CDR3 length: 12 residues. Per germline, CDR1 MNHEY and CDR2 SVGAGI. The CDR3 spells CASSRGPGELFF. The CDR3 DNA sequence: TGTGCCAGCAGTAGGGGTCCCGGGGAGCTGTTTTTT.

This rearrangement joins TRBV4-1 to TRBJ2-3; 9 positions agree with TRBD1. V shed 4 bases and J 5 bases; nucleotides not matched to a gene: 10. The CDR3 covers 16 residues. In germline, CDR1 is MGHRA, CDR2 YSYEKL. CDR3 amino acids: CASSRGTGPRGDTQYF. CDR3 nucleotides: TGCGCCAGCAGCCGGGGGACAGGGCCCCGAGGAGATACGCAGTATTTT.

This sequence joins TRBV10-3 and TRBJ1-5, with D unclear. This CDR3 has 15 amino acids. Germline V lookup: CDR1 ENHRY, CDR2 SYGVKD. Trimming removed 0 bases at V and 6 bases at J, with 12 bases between. The CDR3 bases are TGTGCCATCAGTGAGTCCGCCACGGCGGGTCAGCCCCAGCATTTT. Protein sequence: CAISESATAGQPQHF.

The chain joins TRBV19 to TRBJ2-3; D uncertain. In germline, CDR1 is LNHDA, CDR2 SQIVND (reference sequence). The CDR3 runs 14 residues. The V and J ends lost 4 bases and 0 bases respectively, with 8 bases between them. CDR3 nucleotide sequence: TGTGCCAGTAGTAGGCAGGCTAGCACAGATACGCAGTATTTT. It translates to CASSRQASTDTQYF.

V gene TRBV5-6 combines with J gene TRBJ1-1; TRBD1 is a possible D gene (6 bases). Germline V CDR1 and CDR2: SGHDT, YYEEEE. The CDR3 runs to 15 residues. The V gene lost 2 bases and the J gene lost 4 bases, with 15 bases spanning the gap. CDR3 coding DNA: TGTGCCAGCAGCTTTAACAGGGTATGGAGCACTGAAGCTTTCTTT. Its protein is CASSFNRVWSTEAFF.

V gene TRBV5-6 combines with J gene TRBJ1-4, with D uncertain. Germline loops: CDR1 SGHDT, CDR2 YYEEEE. The germline V and J ends were trimmed by 3 bases and 7 bases, with 16 bases remaining between them. The CDR3 covers 15 residues. This CDR3 is CASSSIPNPGEKLFF. In nucleotides, the CDR3 is TGTGCCAGCAGCTCTATACCGAACCCGGGTGAAAAACTGTTTTTT.

The chain is built from TRBV11-3 and TRBJ2-7; D not certain. V lost 2 bases and J lost 1, with 12 bases in between. The CDR3 runs 15 residues. From germline, CDR1 is SGHNT and CDR2 YENEEA. CDR3 sequence: CASSLSGGGSYEQYF. The CDR3 DNA reads TGTGCCAGCAGCTTATCCGGCGGTGGGTCCTACGAGCAGTACTTC.

CDR3 coding DNA: TGTGCCAGCAGGCCGACATATTTGACCACTGAAGCTTTCTTT. It encodes CASRPTYLTTEAFF. This rearrangement joins TRBV2 to TRBJ1-1, with D hard to call. Trimming stripped 6 bases from V and 4 bases from J, with 15 bases between. The CDR3 totals 14 residues. Germline V lookup: CDR1 SNHLY, CDR2 FYNNEI. Drawing the rest from reference TRBV2 and TRBJ1-1, the complete variable domain is EPEVTQTPSHQVTQMGQEVILRCVPISNHLYFYWYRQILGQKVEFLVSFYNNEISEKSEIFDDQFSVERPDGSNFTLKIRSTKLEDSAMYFCASRPTYLTTEAFFGQGTRLTVV.

The rearrangement uses TRBV4-1 and TRBJ1-5; 8 nucleotides align to TRBD1. The germline V gene encodes CDR1 MGHRA and CDR2 YSYEKL. With V trimmed by 4 bases and J by 2 bases, 7 bases remained unmatched. The CDR3 spans 16 residues. The CDR3 here is CASSLDRVLGNQPQHF. DNA of the CDR3: TGCGCCAGCAGCCTGGACAGGGTTTTAGGCAATCAGCCCCAGCATTTT.

The chain employs TRBV29-1 and TRBJ2-3; no firm D call. V was cut by 2 bases and J by 4 bases, with 13 bases left in between. The CDR3 covers 14 residues. Looked up from germline, CDR1 is SQVTM and CDR2 is ANQGSEA. CDR3 in amino acids: CSVEHPPGSDTQYF. The CDR3 region has the DNA TGCAGCGTTGAACATCCGCCAGGTTCAGATACGCAGTATTTT.

The chain uses TRBV2 and TRBJ1-1; 7 bases agree with TRBD1. There are 14 residues in the CDR3. Trimming at V came to 6 bases and at J to 5 bases, leaving 9 bases not matched to a gene. Looked up from germline, CDR1 is SNHLY and CDR2 is FYNNEI. Here the CDR3 reads CASRTRGAGTEAFF. CDR3 bases: TGTGCCAGCAGAACCAGGGGGGCTGGGACTGAAGCTTTCTTT.

CDR3 sequence: CAISEGTGVQPQHF. Here the CDR3 DNA reads TGTGCCATCAGTGAGGGGACAGGGGTTCAGCCCCAGCATTTT. The chain uses TRBV10-3 and TRBJ1-5; TRBD1 matches at 10 bases. CDR1 and CDR2 (germline): ENHRY, SYGVKD. The CDR3 extends over 14 amino acids. Trimming removed 2 bases from V and 6 bases from J; junction bases left unmatched: 1.

CDR3 residues: CASSTRLSSQETQYF. CDR3 sequence (DNA): TGTGCCAGCAGCACCCGACTGTCCTCCCAAGAGACCCAGTACTTC. V usage is TRBV7-9 and J usage is TRBJ2-5; D gene ambiguous. The germline V gene has CDR1 SEHNR and CDR2 FQNEAQ (reference sequence). V was cut by 5 bases and J by 1 base, with 14 bases left in between. The CDR3 totals 15 residues.